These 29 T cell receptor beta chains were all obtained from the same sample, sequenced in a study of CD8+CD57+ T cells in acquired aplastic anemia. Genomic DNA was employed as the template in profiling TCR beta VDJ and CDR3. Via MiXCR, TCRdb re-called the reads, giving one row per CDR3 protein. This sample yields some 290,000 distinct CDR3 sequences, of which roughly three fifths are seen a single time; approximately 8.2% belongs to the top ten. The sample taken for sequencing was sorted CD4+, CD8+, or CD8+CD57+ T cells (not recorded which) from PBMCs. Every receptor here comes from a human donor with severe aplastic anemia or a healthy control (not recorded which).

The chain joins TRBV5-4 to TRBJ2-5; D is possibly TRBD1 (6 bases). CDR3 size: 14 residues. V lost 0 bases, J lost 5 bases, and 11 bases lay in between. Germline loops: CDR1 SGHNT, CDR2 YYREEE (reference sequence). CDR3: CASSLDRDEETQYF. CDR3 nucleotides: TGTGCCAGCAGCTTGGACAGGGATGAGGAGACCCAGTACTTC. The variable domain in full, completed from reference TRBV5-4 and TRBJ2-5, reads ETGVTQSPTHLIKTRGQQVTLRCSSQSGHNTVSWYQQALGQGPQFIFQYYREEENGRGNFPPRFSGLQFPNYSSELNVNALELDDSALYLCASSLDRDEETQYFGPGTRLLVL.

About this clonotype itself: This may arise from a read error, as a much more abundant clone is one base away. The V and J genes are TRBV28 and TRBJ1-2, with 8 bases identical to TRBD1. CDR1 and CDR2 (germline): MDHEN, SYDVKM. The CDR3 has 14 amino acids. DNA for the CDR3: TGTGCCAGCGGACAGGGTCTCACAACCTATGGCCACACCTTC. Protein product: CASGQGLTTYGHTF.

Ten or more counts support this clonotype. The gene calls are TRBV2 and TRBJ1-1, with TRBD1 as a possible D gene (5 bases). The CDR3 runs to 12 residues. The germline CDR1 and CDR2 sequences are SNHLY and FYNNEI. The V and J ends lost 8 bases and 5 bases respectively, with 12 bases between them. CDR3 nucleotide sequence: TGTGCCAGCCGGGCCGGGGGGACTGAAGCTTTCTTT. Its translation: CASRAGGTEAFF. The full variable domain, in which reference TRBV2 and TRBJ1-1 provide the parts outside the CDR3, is EPEVTQTPSHQVTQMGQEVILRCVPISNHLYFYWYRQILGQKVEFLVSFYNNEISEKSEIFDDQFSVERPDGSNFTLKIRSTKLEDSAMYFCASRAGGTEAFFGQGTRLTVV.

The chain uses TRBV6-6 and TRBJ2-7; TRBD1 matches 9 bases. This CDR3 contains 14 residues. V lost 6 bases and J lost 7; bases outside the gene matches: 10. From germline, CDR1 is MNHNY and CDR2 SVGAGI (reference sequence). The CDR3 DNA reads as TGTGCCAGCAGAACCGACAGGGGGATAGGGGAGCAGTACTTC. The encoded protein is CASRTDRGIGEQYF.

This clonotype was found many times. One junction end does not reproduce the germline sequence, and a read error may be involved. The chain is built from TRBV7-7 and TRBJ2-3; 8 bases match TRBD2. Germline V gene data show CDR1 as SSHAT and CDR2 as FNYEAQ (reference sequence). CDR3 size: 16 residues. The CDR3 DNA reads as TGTGCTAGCAGCTTAGGGGCTAGCGGGAGCACAGATACGCAGTATTTT. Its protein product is CASSLGASGSTDTQYF.

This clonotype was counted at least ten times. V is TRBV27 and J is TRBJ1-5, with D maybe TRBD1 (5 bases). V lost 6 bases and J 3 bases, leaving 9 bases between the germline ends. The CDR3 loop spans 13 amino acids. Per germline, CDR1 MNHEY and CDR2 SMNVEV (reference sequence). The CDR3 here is CASRQDNNQPQHF. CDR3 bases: TGTGCCAGCAGACAGGATAACAATCAGCCCCAGCATTTT.

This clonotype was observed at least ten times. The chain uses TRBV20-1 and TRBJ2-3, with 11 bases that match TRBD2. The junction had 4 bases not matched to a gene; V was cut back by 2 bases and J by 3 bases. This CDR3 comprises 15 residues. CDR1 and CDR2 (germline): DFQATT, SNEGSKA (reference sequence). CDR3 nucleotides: TGCAGTGCTAGATTAGCGGGGGGGCCGACAGATACGCAGTATTTT. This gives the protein CSARLAGGPTDTQYF.

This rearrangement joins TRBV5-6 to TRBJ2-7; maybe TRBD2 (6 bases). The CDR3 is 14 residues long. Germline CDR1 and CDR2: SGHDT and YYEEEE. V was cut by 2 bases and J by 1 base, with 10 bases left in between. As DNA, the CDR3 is TGTGCCAGCAGCTTCTTAGCGGTGTCCTACGAGCAGTACTTC. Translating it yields CASSFLAVSYEQYF.

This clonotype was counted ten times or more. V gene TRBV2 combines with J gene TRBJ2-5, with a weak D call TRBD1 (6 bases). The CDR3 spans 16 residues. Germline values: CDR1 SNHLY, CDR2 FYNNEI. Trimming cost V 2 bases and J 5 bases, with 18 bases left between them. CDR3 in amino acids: CASSERTAGRRETQYF. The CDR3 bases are TGTGCCAGCAGTGAAAGGACAGCTGGCCGTCGGGAGACCCAGTACTTC.

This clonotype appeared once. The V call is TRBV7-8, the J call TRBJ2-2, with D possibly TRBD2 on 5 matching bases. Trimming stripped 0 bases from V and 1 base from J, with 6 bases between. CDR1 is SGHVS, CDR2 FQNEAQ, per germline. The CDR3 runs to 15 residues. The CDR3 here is CASSLATRNTGELFF. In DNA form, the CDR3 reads TGTGCCAGCAGCTTAGCCACTAGGAACACCGGGGAGCTGTTTTTT.

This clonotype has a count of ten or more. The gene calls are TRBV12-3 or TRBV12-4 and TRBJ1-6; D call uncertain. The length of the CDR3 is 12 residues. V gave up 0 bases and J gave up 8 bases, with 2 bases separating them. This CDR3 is CASSLAYSPLHF. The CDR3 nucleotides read TGTGCCAGCAGTTTAGCATATTCACCCCTCCACTTT.

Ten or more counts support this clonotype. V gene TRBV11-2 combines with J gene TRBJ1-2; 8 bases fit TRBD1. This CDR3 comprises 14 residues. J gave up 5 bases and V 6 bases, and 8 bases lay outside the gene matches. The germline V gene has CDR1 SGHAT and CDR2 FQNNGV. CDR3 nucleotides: TGTGCCAGCAGGCCTACAGGGGGAGTATATGGCTACACCTTC. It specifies CASRPTGGVYGYTF. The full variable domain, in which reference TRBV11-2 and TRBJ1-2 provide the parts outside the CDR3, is EAGVAQSPRYKIIEKRQSVAFWCNPISGHATLYWYQQILGQGPKLLIQFQNNGVVDDSQLPKDRFSAERLKGVDSTLKIQPAKLEDSAVYLCASRPTGGVYGYTFGSGTRLTVV.

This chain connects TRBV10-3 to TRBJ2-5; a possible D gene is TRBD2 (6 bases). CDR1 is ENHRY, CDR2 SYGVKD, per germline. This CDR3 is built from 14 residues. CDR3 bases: TGTGTCAACAGTCCCGGGACCGAGCGGGTGACCCAGTACTTC. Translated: CVNSPGTERVTQYF.

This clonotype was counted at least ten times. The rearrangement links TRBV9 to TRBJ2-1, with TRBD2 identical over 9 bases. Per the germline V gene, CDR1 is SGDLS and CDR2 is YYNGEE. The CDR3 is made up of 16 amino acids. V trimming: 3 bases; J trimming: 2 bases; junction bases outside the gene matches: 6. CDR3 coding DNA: TGTGCCAGCAGCGCCCAGCGGGGGGTGGCCTACAATGAGCAGTTCTTC. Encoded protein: CASSAQRGVAYNEQFF.

Written as DNA, the CDR3 is TGCGCCAGCAGCCCCAGGGGGGCGCTGAACACTGAAGCTTTCTTT. It yields the protein CASSPRGALNTEAFF. The gene calls are TRBV5-1 and TRBJ1-1; TRBD1 aligns across 7 bases. The CDR3 runs 15 residues. Germline loops: CDR1 SGHRS, CDR2 YFSETQ. V shed 4 bases, J shed 0 bases, and the junction held 6 bases outside the gene matches.

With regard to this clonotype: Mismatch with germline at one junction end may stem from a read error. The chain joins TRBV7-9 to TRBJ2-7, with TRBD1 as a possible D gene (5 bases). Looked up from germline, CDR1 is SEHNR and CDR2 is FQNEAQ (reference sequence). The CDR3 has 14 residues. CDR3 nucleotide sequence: TGTGCCAGCAGCGTAGCATCAGGGACCTACGAGCAGTACTTC. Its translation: CASSVASGTYEQYF.

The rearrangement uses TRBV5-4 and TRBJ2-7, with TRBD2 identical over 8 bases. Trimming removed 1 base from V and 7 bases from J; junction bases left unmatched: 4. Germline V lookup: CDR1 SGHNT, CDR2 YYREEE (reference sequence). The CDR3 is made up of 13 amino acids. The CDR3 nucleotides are TGTGCCAGCAGCTTGATTAGCGGGGCGGAGCAGTACTTC. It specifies CASSLISGAEQYF.

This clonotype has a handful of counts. The CDR3 coding sequence is TGTGCCACCGAACGACGGCGGGACCGCGGATATGGCTACACCTTC. It codes for CATERRRDRGYGYTF. The rearrangement uses TRBV18 and TRBJ1-2, with a weak D call TRBD1 (5 bases). Per the germline V gene, CDR1 is KGHSH and CDR2 is LQKENI. The V end was cut by 10 bases, the J end by 5 bases, with 23 bases between. The CDR3 length is 15 residues.

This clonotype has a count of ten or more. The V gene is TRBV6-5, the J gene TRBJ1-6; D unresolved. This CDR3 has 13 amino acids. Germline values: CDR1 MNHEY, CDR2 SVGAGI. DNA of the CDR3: TGTGCTATCGCTCGATCCTATAATTCACCCCTCCACTTT. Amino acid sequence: CAIARSYNSPLHF.

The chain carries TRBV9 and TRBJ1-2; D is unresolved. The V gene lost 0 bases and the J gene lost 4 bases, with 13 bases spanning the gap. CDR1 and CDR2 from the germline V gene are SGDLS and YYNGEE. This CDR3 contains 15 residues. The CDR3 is CASSVALDPPYGYTF. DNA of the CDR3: TGTGCCAGCAGCGTAGCTTTAGATCCGCCCTATGGCTACACCTTC.

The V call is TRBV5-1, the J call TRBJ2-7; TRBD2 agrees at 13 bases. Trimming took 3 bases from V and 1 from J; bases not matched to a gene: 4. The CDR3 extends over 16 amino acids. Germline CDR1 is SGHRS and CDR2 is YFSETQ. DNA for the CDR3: TGCGCCAGCAGCTGGACTAGCGGGGGAGCGTCCTACGAGCAGTACTTC. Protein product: CASSWTSGGASYEQYF. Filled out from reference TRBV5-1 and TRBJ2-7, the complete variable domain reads KAGVTQTPRYLIKTRGQQVTLSCSPISGHRSVSWYQQTPGQGLQFLFEYFSETQRNKGNFPGRFSGRQFSNSRSEMNVSTLELGDSALYLCASSWTSGGASYEQYFGPGTRLTVT.

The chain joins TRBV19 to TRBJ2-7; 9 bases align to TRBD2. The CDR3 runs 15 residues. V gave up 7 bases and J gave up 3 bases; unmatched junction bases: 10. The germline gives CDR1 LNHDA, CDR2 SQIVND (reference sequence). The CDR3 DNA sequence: TGTGCCAGTACCAATGGGGCTAGCGGGAACTACGAGCAGTACTTC. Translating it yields CASTNGASGNYEQYF.

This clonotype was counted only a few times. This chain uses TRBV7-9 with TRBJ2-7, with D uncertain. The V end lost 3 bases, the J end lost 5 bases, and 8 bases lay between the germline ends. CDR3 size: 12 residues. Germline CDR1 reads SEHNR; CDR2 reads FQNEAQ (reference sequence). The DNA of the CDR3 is TGTGCCAGCAGCTTGTACTTGAACGAGCAGTACTTC. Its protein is CASSLYLNEQYF.

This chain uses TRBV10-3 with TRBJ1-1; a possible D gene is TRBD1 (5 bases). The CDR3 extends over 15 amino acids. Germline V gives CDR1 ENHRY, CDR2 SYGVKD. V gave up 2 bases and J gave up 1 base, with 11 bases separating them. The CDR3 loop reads CAISEVGGRNTEAFF. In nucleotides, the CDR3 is TGTGCCATCAGTGAGGTGGGGGGAAGGAACACTGAAGCTTTCTTT.

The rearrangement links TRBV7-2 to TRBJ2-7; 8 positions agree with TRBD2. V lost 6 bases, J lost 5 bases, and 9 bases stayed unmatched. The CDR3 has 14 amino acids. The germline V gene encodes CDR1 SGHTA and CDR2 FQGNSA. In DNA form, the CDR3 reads TGTGCCAGCAGAGATAGCGGGAAGTCCCACGAGCAGTACTTC. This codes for CASRDSGKSHEQYF.

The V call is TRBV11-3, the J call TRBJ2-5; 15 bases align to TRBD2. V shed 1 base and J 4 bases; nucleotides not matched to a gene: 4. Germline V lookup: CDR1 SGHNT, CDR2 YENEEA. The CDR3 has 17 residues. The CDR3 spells CASSLGSGLAGGETQYF. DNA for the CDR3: TGTGCCAGCAGCTTAGGTTCGGGACTAGCGGGAGGAGAGACCCAGTACTTC. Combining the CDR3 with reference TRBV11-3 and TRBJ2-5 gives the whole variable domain EAGVVQSPRYKIIEKKQPVAFWCNPISGHNTLYWYLQNLGQGPELLIRYENEEAVDDSQLPKDRFSAERLKGVDSTLKIQPAELGDSAVYLCASSLGSGLAGGETQYFGPGTRLLVL.

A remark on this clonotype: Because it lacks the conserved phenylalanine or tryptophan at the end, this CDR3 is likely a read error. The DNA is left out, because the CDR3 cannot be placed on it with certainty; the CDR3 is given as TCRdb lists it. The CDR3 region is CASSDPLAGENT. The genes are TRBV2 and TRBJ2-5; the table calls TRBD2, which could not be checked here. From germline, CDR1 is SNHLY and CDR2 FYNNEI. Both ends counted, the CDR3 spans 12 residues.

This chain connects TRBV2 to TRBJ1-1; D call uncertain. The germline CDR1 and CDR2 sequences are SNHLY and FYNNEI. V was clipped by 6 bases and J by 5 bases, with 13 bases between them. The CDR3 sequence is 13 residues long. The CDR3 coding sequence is TGTGCCAGCAGGGAGGGCATGGGAACTGAAGCTTTCTTT. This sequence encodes CASREGMGTEAFF.

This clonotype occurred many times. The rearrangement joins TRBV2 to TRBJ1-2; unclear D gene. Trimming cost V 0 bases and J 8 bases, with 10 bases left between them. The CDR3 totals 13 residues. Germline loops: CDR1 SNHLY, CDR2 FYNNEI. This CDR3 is CASSEAYRSGYTF. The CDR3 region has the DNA TGTGCCAGCAGTGAAGCCTACAGATCCGGCTACACCTTC.